The 30 T cell receptor beta chains given below trace back to one sample, sequenced in a study of cytomegalovirus exposure and HLA in healthy donors. With 60 Vbeta and 13 Jbeta primers, the PCR was carried out. Profiled with immunoSEQ multiplex PCR; TCRdb holds only in-frame clones, not every one. The repertoire has approximately 120,000 clones, approximately 80% of them found once; the top ten carry around 3.6%. The sample comprised PBMCs. These receptor sequences come from a middle-aged man in good health and CMV-seronegative.

This clone was detected only a few times. The rearrangement uses TRBV11-3 and TRBJ1-1, with 8 bases identical to TRBD1. Germline V gene data show CDR1 as SGHNT and CDR2 as YENEEA. V dropped 6 bases and J dropped 8; count of bases not matched to a gene: 8. The CDR3 sequence is 13 residues long. CDR3 sequence: CASSSQGAAEAFF. The CDR3 coding sequence is TGTGCCAGCAGTTCTCAGGGGGCCGCCGAAGCTTTCTTT. The complete variable domain, with remaining parts taken from reference TRBV11-3 and TRBJ1-1, reads EAGVVQSPRYKIIEKKQPVAFWCNPISGHNTLYWYLQNLGQGPELLIRYENEEAVDDSQLPKDRFSAERLKGVDSTLKIQPAELGDSAVYLCASSSQGAAEAFFGQGTRLTVV.

The gene calls are TRBV7-6 and TRBJ2-7, with TRBD2 identical over 8 bases. CDR3 size: 16 residues. The germline V gene encodes CDR1 SGHVS and CDR2 FNYEAQ. J lost 1 base, V lost 1 base, and 6 bases had no gene match. The CDR3 here is CASSLVAGGGSYEQYF. In nucleotides, the CDR3 is TGTGCCAGCAGCTTAGTCGCGGGGGGTGGTTCCTACGAGCAGTACTTC.

The chain carries TRBV28 and TRBJ1-2; tentatively, D is TRBD1 (6 bases). Germline values: CDR1 MDHEN, CDR2 SYDVKM. V was clipped by 5 bases and J by 8 bases, with 15 bases between them. This CDR3 contains 13 residues. DNA for the CDR3: TGTGCCAGCAGTCCCATACAGGGTCGGGGCTACACCTTC. Its translation: CASSPIQGRGYTF.

The J gene is TRBJ2-1, the V gene TRBV27; 13 nucleotides line up with TRBD2. Germline CDR1 is MNHEY and CDR2 is SMNVEV (reference sequence). The CDR3 length is 15 residues. V trimming: 6 bases; J trimming: 7 bases; junction bases outside the gene matches: 6. The CDR3 loop is CASRPGLAGWNEQFF. CDR3 nucleotides: TGTGCCAGCAGACCGGGACTAGCGGGGTGGAATGAGCAGTTCTTC.

The genes are TRBV19 and TRBJ1-5, with TRBD1 matching over 8 bases. The V gene end was trimmed by 5 bases and the J gene end by 4 bases; junction bases not matched to a gene: 7. CDR3 length: 15 amino acids. Germline V gives CDR1 LNHDA, CDR2 SQIVND (reference sequence). CDR3 DNA: TGTGCCAGTAGTCCTACAGGGGGAGGGAATCAGCCCCAGCATTTT. It codes for CASSPTGGGNQPQHF.

V is TRBV27 and J is TRBJ2-7; 8 bases are a match to TRBD1. Germline V gene data show CDR1 as MNHEY and CDR2 as SMNVEV (reference sequence). V was pared by 5 bases and J by 4 bases, with 10 bases of the junction left unmatched. The CDR3 consists of 15 residues. CDR3 amino acids: CASSRPGQDIYEQYF. The CDR3 nucleotides read TGTGCCAGCAGTCGTCCGGGACAGGACATATACGAGCAGTACTTC.

This chain links TRBV7-9 with TRBJ2-1; D may be TRBD1 (5 bases). V lost 1 base and J lost 10, with 8 bases in between. The germline V gene encodes CDR1 SEHNR and CDR2 FQNEAQ (reference sequence). The CDR3 has 12 amino acids. The CDR3 region has the DNA TGTGCCAGCAGCTTAGGGACATCGGAGCAGTTCTTC. This codes for CASSLGTSEQFF.

The chain is built from TRBV2 and TRBJ1-3; D not certain. The CDR3 length is 14 residues. Germline assignment: CDR1 SNHLY and CDR2 FYNNEI. V was shortened by 4 bases and J by 3 bases, with 10 bases between the two germline ends. CDR3 amino acids: CASSGQRLGNTIYF. DNA for the CDR3: TGTGCCAGCAGTGGTCAGAGACTTGGAAACACCATATATTTT.

As concerns this clone: The sample has other DNA sequences that encode this CDR3 too. This chain uses TRBV11-2 with TRBJ2-7; D perhaps matches TRBD1 (5 bases). Germline values: CDR1 SGHAT, CDR2 FQNNGV. The CDR3 totals 14 residues. V was trimmed by 2 bases and J by 6 bases, leaving 14 bases between them. The CDR3 DNA follows: TGTGCCAGCAGCTTAAAGAGGCAGGGTTCCGAGCAGTACTTC. Amino acids: CASSLKRQGSEQYF.

The chain joins TRBV7-2 to TRBJ2-7, with TRBD2 identical over 10 bases. With 1 base clipped from V and 2 bases from J, the junction kept 2 bases outside the gene matches. This CDR3 spans 15 amino acids. CDR1 and CDR2 from the germline V gene are SGHTA and FQGNSA. The CDR3 here is CASSLELAGTYEQYF. CDR3 sequence (DNA): TGTGCCAGCAGCTTAGAACTAGCGGGGACCTACGAGCAGTACTTC.

The chain carries TRBV11-2 and TRBJ2-7; 7 bases line up with TRBD2. Trimming cost V 4 bases and J 2 bases; bases outside gene matches: 5. This CDR3 has 14 residues. Germline V CDR1 and CDR2: SGHAT, FQNNGV. In nucleotides, the CDR3 is TGTGCCAGCAGCTCCTCGGGGGGTCCCTACGAGCAGTACTTC. Its protein product is CASSSSGGPYEQYF. The variable domain in full, with the rest retrieved from reference TRBV11-2 and TRBJ2-7, is EAGVAQSPRYKIIEKRQSVAFWCNPISGHATLYWYQQILGQGPKLLIQFQNNGVVDDSQLPKDRFSAERLKGVDSTLKIQPAKLEDSAVYLCASSSSGGPYEQYFGPGTRLTVT.

The chain recombines TRBV25-1 with TRBJ2-5; the match to TRBD1 covers 8 bases. The J call could be wrong; TRBJ2-7 is a better fit for the DNA end. Germline V gene data show CDR1 as MGHDK and CDR2 as SYGVNS. There are 11 residues in the CDR3. The CDR3 here is CASGQGYEQYF. CDR3 in DNA: TGTGCCAGTGGACAGGGCTACGAGCAGTACTTC.

The chain couples TRBV5-1 to TRBJ2-2; D remains unclear. V was shortened by 2 bases and J by 1 base, with 9 bases between the two germline ends. Germline V gives CDR1 SGHRS, CDR2 YFSETQ. The CDR3 is 15 residues long. CDR3 coding DNA: TGCGCCAGCAGCTTTGGCCCGCAGAACACCGGGGAGCTGTTTTTT. Its translation: CASSFGPQNTGELFF.

This rearrangement joins TRBV4-1 to TRBJ1-6; D possibly corresponds to TRBD1 (6 bases). V was shortened by 0 bases and J by 10 bases, with 13 bases between the two germline ends. CDR3 length: 15 amino acids. CDR1 and CDR2 from the germline V gene are MGHRA and YSYEKL. This CDR3 is CASSQEEDSWSPLHF. The CDR3 DNA reads as TGCGCCAGCAGCCAAGAGGAGGACAGTTGGTCACCCCTCCACTTT.

The chain carries TRBV27 and TRBJ1-1; 11 bases fit TRBD1. Trimming at V came to 4 bases and at J to 2 bases, leaving 0 bases not matched to a gene. CDR3 length: 14 amino acids. The germline CDR1 and CDR2 sequences are MNHEY and SMNVEV (reference sequence). The CDR3 sequence: CASSWTGGNTEAFF. In DNA form, the CDR3 reads TGTGCCAGCAGTTGGACAGGGGGCAACACTGAAGCTTTCTTT.

The rearrangement joins TRBV5-6 to TRBJ1-1; D unresolved. The germline gives CDR1 SGHDT, CDR2 YYEEEE. The CDR3 is 14 residues long. The V end was cut by 0 bases, the J end by 0 bases, with 6 bases between. This chain's CDR3 is CASSLDSLNTEAFF. In DNA form, the CDR3 reads TGTGCCAGCAGCTTGGACTCTCTGAACACTGAAGCTTTCTTT. Together with reference TRBV5-6 and TRBJ1-1, the CDR3 gives the full variable domain: DAGVTQSPTHLIKTRGQQVTLRCSPKSGHDTVSWYQQALGQGPQFIFQYYEEEERQRGNFPDRFSGHQFPNYSSELNVNALLLGDSALYLCASSLDSLNTEAFFGQGTRLTVV.

The chain recombines TRBV6-5 with TRBJ2-6; 8 positions match TRBD2. This CDR3 contains 15 residues. In germline, CDR1 is MNHEY, CDR2 SVGAGI. The V and J ends lost 6 bases and 2 bases, in that order; junction bases with no gene match: 3. The CDR3 is CASRDGGAGANVLTF. CDR3 nucleotide sequence: TGTGCCAGCAGAGACGGGGGGGCTGGGGCCAACGTCCTGACTTTC.

The rearrangement uses TRBV2 and TRBJ2-7, with a possible D match to TRBD1 (6 bases). The CDR3 covers 12 residues. Germline V lookup: CDR1 SNHLY, CDR2 FYNNEI. V was trimmed by 7 bases and J by 2 bases, leaving 9 bases between them. CDR3 protein: CASTRTAYEQYF. The CDR3 DNA reads TGTGCCAGCACCCGGACAGCCTACGAGCAGTACTTC. The full variable domain, rest sourced from reference TRBV2 and TRBJ2-7, is EPEVTQTPSHQVTQMGQEVILRCVPISNHLYFYWYRQILGQKVEFLVSFYNNEISEKSEIFDDQFSVERPDGSNFTLKIRSTKLEDSAMYFCASTRTAYEQYFGPGTRLTVT.

V is TRBV18 and J is TRBJ2-5; tentative D call: TRBD1 (7 bases). The length of the CDR3 is 14 residues. The germline CDR1 and CDR2 sequences are KGHSH and LQKENI. V lost 3 bases to trimming and J lost 3 bases, with 11 bases between them. The CDR3: CASSPQGGKETQYF. CDR3 coding DNA: TGTGCCAGCTCACCCCAGGGGGGAAAAGAGACCCAGTACTTC.

The rearrangement joins TRBV5-6 to TRBJ1-5; 9 nucleotides line up with TRBD1. The CDR3 totals 15 residues. The V gene end was trimmed by 4 bases and the J gene end by 4 bases; junction bases not matched to a gene: 6. Germline CDR1 is SGHDT and CDR2 is YYEEEE. The DNA for the CDR3 is TGTGCCAGCAGCCCCGGGACAGGGATGAATCAGCCCCAGCATTTT. Its protein is CASSPGTGMNQPQHF.

The chain links TRBV20-1 to TRBJ1-1; weak D call: TRBD1 (5 bases). Trimming removed 3 bases from V and 8 bases from J, with 7 bases in between. The CDR3 contains 10 residues. Germline values: CDR1 DFQATT, CDR2 SNEGSKA (reference sequence). In DNA form, the CDR3 reads TGCAGTGCTAGTAGACAGGAAGCTTTCTTT. It specifies CSASRQEAFF.

The V gene is TRBV27, the J gene TRBJ2-3; TRBD1 matches at 8 bases. This CDR3 contains 14 residues. CDR1 is MNHEY, CDR2 SMNVEV, per germline (reference sequence). V shed 3 bases and J 9 bases; nucleotides not matched to a gene: 8. CDR3 loop: CASSFSTQGDTQYF. CDR3 DNA: TGTGCCAGCAGTTTCAGCACACAGGGGGACACGCAGTATTTT.

The rearrangement joins TRBV25-1 to TRBJ1-1; no clear D gene. Germline CDR1 is MGHDK and CDR2 is SYGVNS. The CDR3 spans 11 residues. V lost 6 bases and J lost 4, with 6 bases in between. The CDR3 is CASREGTEAFF. CDR3 coding DNA: TGTGCCAGCAGAGAGGGCACTGAAGCTTTCTTT.

This sequence joins TRBV2 and TRBJ2-3; 9 positions agree with TRBD1. The CDR3 length is 14 residues. V dropped 7 bases and J dropped 3; count of bases not matched to a gene: 5. Germline assignment: CDR1 SNHLY and CDR2 FYNNEI. The CDR3 is CASKGDRVTDTQYF. CDR3 sequence (DNA): TGTGCCAGCAAGGGGGACAGGGTAACAGATACGCAGTATTTT.

The V and J genes are TRBV5-1 and TRBJ1-1; D uncertain. The CDR3 is made up of 15 amino acids. The germline V gene encodes CDR1 SGHRS and CDR2 YFSETQ. The V end was cut by 4 bases, the J end by 3 bases, with 16 bases between. CDR3 DNA: TGCGCCAGCAGCCCCCAGAGGGTAACGGACACTGAAGCTTTCTTT. The encoded protein is CASSPQRVTDTEAFF.

This chain links TRBV5-4 with TRBJ1-1; possibly TRBD1 for D (6 bases). Germline V gives CDR1 SGHNT, CDR2 YYREEE (reference sequence). The CDR3 has 15 residues. V was shortened by 2 bases and J by 5 bases, with 16 bases between the two germline ends. CDR3 protein: CASSLAARGLTEAFF. CDR3 DNA sequence: TGTGCCAGCAGCTTAGCCGCCAGGGGATTAACTGAAGCTTTCTTT.

This rearrangement joins TRBV5-4 to TRBJ1-1; D not resolved. The CDR3 has 15 amino acids. V lost 2 bases and J lost 13, with 24 bases in between. The germline V gene has CDR1 SGHNT and CDR2 YYREEE (reference sequence). CDR3 amino acids: CASSLGSVSGEEGFF. The CDR3 DNA reads TGTGCCAGCAGCTTAGGTAGCGTTTCTGGTGAAGAGGGTTTCTTT.

V is TRBV25-1 and J is TRBJ2-7, with 11 positions matching TRBD2. The CDR3 loop spans 13 amino acids. The junction had 2 bases not matched to a gene; V was cut back by 6 bases and J by 4 bases. Germline loops: CDR1 MGHDK, CDR2 SYGVNS. CDR3 coding DNA: TGTGCCAGCAGGGGGACTAGCGGTTACGAGCAGTACTTC. It codes for CASRGTSGYEQYF.

This rearrangement joins TRBV4-1 to TRBJ1-1; weak D call: TRBD1 (6 bases). Germline assignment: CDR1 MGHRA and CDR2 YSYEKL. CDR3 size: 17 residues. V lost 0 bases and J lost 0, with 14 bases in between. The CDR3 protein is CASSQDRTAAMNTEAFF. DNA of the CDR3: TGCGCCAGCAGCCAAGATCGGACAGCTGCTATGAACACTGAAGCTTTCTTT.

The V call is TRBV18, the J call TRBJ2-3, with D tentatively TRBD1 (6 bases). Germline lookup yields CDR1 KGHSH and CDR2 LQKENI. Between the trimmed V and J ends, which lost 5 bases and 3 bases, there was a span of 12 bases. The CDR3 sequence is 14 residues long. The CDR3 reads CASSADQGTDTQYF. CDR3 in DNA: TGTGCCAGCTCAGCGGACCAGGGGACAGATACGCAGTATTTT.